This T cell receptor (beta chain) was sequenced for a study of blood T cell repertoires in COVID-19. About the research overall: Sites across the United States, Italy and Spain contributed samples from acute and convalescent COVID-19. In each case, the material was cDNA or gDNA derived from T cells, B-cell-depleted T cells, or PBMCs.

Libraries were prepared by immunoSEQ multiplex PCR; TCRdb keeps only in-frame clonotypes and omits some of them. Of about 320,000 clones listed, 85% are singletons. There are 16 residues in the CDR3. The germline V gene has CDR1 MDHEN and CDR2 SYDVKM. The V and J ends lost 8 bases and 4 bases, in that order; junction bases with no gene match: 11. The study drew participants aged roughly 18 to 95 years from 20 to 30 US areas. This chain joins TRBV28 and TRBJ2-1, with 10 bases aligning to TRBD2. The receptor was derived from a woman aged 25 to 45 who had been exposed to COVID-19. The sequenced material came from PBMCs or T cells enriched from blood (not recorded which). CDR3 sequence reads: CASQGPGTSVYNEQFF. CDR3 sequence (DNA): TGTGCCAGCCAGGGGCCCGGGACTAGCGTATACAATGAGCAGTTCTTC. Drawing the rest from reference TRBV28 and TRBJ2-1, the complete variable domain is DVKVTQSSRYLVKRTGEKVFLECVQDMDHENMFWYRQDPGLGLRLIYFSYDVKMKEKGDIPEGYSVSREKKERFSLILESASTNQTSMYLCASQGPGTSVYNEQFFGPGTRLTVL.